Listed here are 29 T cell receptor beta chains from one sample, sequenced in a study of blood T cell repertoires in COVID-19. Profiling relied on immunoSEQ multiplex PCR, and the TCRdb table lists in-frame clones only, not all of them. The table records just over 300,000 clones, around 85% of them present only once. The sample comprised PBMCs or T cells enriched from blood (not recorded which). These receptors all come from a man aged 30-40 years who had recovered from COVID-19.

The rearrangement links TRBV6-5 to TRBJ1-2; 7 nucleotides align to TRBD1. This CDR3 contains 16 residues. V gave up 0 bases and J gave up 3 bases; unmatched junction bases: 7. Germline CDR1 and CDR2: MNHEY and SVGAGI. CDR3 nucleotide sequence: TGTGCCAGCAGTTACTCGGAAGGGGGCGCCGACTATGGCTACACCTTC. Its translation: CASSYSEGGADYGYTF.

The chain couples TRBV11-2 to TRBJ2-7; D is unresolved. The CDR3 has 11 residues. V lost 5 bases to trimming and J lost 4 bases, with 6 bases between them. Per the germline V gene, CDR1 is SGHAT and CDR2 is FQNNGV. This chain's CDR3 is CASSQAYEQYF. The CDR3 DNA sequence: TGTGCCAGCAGCCAGGCGTACGAGCAGTACTTC.

The DNA for the CDR3 is TGCGCCAGCAGCCAAGATAAAGGGGCCTCAAACACTGAAGCTTTCTTT. It codes for CASSQDKGASNTEAFF. The chain links TRBV4-1 to TRBJ1-1, with D perhaps matching TRBD1 (5 bases). This CDR3 region has 16 residues. Looked up from germline, CDR1 is MGHRA and CDR2 is YSYEKL. Trimming took off 0 bases at V and 2 bases at J, with 13 bases between the two ends.

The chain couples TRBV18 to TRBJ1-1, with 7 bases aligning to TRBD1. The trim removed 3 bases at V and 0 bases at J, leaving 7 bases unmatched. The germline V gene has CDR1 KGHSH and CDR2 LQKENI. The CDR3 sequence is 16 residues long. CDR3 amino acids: CASSPGGTVLNTEAFF. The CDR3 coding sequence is TGTGCCAGCTCACCCGGTGGGACAGTCCTGAACACTGAAGCTTTCTTT.

The CDR3 nucleotides read TGTGCCAGCAGTCCGACAGGGAACTATGGCTACACCTTC. It is translated as CASSPTGNYGYTF. The chain combines TRBV4-2 with TRBJ1-2; TRBD1 matches at 7 bases. Per germline, CDR1 LGHNA and CDR2 YNFKEQ. The CDR3 is 13 residues long. After removal of 6 bases from V and 2 bases from J, the junction contained 3 bases not matched to a gene.

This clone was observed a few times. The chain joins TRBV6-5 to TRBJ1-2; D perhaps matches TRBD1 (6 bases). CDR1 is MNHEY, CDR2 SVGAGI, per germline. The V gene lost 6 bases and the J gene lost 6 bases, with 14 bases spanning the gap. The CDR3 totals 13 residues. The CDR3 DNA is TGTGCCAGCAGACCCTGGACAGCTGATGGCTACACCTTC. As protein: CASRPWTADGYTF.

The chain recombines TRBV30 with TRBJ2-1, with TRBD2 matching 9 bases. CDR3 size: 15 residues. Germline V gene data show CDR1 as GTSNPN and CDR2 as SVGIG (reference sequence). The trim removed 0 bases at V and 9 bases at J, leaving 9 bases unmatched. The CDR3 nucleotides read TGTGCCTGGAGTGTTGAGGGCGGGGGGGCCAGTGAGCAGTTCTTC. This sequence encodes CAWSVEGGGASEQFF.

The CDR3 loop is CASSLEAGGVYEQYF. The CDR3 DNA sequence: TGTGCCAGCAGCTTAGAGGCAGGGGGCGTTTACGAGCAGTACTTC. This sequence joins TRBV7-2 and TRBJ2-7; 8 nucleotides align to TRBD1. CDR1 is SGHTA, CDR2 FQGNSA, per germline. The length of the CDR3 is 15 residues. J was trimmed by 4 bases and V by 1 base; bases with no gene match: 6.

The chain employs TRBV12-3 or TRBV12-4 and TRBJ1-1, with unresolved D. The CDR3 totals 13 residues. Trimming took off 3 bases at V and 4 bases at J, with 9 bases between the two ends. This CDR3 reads CASSLMASTEAFF. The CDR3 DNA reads TGTGCCAGCAGTTTGATGGCAAGCACTGAAGCTTTCTTT.

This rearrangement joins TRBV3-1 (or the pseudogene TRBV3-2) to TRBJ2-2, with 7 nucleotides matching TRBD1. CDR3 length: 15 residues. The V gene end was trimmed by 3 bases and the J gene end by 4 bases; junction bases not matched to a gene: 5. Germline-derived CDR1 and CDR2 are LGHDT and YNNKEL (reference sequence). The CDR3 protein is CASSHLGGRTGELFF. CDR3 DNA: TGTGCCAGCAGCCACTTAGGGGGCCGCACCGGGGAGCTGTTTTTT.

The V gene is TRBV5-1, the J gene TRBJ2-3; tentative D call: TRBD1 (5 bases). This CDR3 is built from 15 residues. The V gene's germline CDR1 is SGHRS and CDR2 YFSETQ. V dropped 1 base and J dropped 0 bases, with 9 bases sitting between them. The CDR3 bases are TGCGCCAGCAGCTTGTGGGGCGCTAGCACAGATACGCAGTATTTT. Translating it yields CASSLWGASTDTQYF.

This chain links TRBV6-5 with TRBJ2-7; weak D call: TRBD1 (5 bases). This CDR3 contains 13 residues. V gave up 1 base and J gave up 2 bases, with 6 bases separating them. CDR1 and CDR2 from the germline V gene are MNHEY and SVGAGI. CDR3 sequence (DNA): TGTGCCAGCAGTTACTTGGACACCTACGAGCAGTACTTC. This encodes CASSYLDTYEQYF.

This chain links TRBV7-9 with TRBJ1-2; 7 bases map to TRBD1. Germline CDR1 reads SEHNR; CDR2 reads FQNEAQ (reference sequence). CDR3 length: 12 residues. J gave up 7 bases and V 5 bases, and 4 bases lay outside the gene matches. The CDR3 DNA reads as TGTGCCAGCAGCCCTACAGGGGCTGGCTACACCTTC. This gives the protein CASSPTGAGYTF.

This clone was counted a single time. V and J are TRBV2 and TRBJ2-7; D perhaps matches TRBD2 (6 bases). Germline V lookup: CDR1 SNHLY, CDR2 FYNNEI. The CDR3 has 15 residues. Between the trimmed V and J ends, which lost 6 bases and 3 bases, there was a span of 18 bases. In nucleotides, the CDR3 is TGTGCCAGCAGCCCTCGGTCGGGGGTAAGCTACGAGCAGTACTTC. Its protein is CASSPRSGVSYEQYF. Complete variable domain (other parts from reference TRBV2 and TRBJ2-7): EPEVTQTPSHQVTQMGQEVILRCVPISNHLYFYWYRQILGQKVEFLVSFYNNEISEKSEIFDDQFSVERPDGSNFTLKIRSTKLEDSAMYFCASSPRSGVSYEQYFGPGTRLTVT.

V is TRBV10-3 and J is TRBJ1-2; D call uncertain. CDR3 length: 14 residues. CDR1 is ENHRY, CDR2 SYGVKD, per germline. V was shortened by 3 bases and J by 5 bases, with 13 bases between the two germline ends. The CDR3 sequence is CAISDSPGTYGYTF. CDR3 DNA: TGTGCCATCAGTGACTCCCCAGGTACTTATGGCTACACCTTC.

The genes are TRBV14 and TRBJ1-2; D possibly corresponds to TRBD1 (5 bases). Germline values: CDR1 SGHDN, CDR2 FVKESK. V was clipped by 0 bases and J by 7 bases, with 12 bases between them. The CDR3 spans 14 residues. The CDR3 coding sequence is TGTGCCAGCAGCCAAGATTTGGAGGGGCTTGGCTACACCTTC. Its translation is CASSQDLEGLGYTF.

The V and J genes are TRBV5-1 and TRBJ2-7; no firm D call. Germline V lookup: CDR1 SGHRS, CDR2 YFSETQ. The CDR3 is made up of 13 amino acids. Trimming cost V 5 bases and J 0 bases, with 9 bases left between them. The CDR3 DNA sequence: TGCGCCAGCAGGCGGTCAGACTCCTACGAGCAGTACTTC. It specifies CASRRSDSYEQYF.

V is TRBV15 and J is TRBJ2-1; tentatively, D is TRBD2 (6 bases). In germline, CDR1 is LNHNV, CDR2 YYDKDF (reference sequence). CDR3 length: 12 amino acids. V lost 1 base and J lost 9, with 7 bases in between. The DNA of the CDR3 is TGTGCCACCAGCAGAGGTAGCGGTGAGCAGTTCTTC. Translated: CATSRGSGEQFF.

The CDR3 is CASSVEGNQNIQYF. The CDR3 nucleotides are TGTGCCAGCAGCGTAGAGGGGAACCAAAACATTCAGTACTTC. The chain joins TRBV9 to TRBJ2-4; TRBD1 might be the D (5 bases). V was pared by 0 bases and J by 5 bases, with 9 bases between. The CDR3 is made up of 14 amino acids. Looked up from germline, CDR1 is SGDLS and CDR2 is YYNGEE. The full variable domain, rest sourced from reference TRBV9 and TRBJ2-4, is DSGVTQTPKHLITATGQRVTLRCSPRSGDLSVYWYQQSLDQGLQFLIQYYNGEERAKGNILERFSAQQFPDLHSELNLSSLELGDSALYFCASSVEGNQNIQYFGAGTRLSVL.

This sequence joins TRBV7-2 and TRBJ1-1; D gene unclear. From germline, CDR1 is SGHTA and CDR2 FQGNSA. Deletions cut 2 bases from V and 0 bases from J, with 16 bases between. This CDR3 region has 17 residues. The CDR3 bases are TGTGCCAGCAGCTTAAACCCCGCCCCAGGTGTGAACACTGAAGCTTTCTTT. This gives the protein CASSLNPAPGVNTEAFF. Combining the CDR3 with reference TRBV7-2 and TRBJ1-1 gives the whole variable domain GAGVSQSPSNKVTEKGKDVELRCDPISGHTALYWYRQSLGQGLEFLIYFQGNSAPDKSGLPSDRFSAERTGGSVSTLTIQRTQQEDSAVYLCASSLNPAPGVNTEAFFGQGTRLTVV.

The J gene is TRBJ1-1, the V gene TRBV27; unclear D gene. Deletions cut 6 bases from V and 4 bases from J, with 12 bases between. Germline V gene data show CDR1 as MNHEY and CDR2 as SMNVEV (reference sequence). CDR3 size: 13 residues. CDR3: CASRQSGTTEAFF. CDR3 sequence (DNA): TGTGCCAGCAGGCAATCAGGAACCACTGAAGCTTTCTTT.

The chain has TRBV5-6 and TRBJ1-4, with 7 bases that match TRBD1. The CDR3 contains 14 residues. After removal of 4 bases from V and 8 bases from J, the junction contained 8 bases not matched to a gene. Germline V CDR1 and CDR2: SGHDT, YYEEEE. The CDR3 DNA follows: TGTGCCAGCAGCCCGACAGGGAGATTCGAAAAACTGTTTTTT. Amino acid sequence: CASSPTGRFEKLFF.

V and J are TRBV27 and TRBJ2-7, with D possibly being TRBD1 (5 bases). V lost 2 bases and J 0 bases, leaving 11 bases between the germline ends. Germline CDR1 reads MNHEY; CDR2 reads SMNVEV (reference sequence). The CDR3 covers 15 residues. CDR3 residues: CASSLSWQGSYEQYF. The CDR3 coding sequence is TGTGCCAGCAGTTTAAGTTGGCAGGGCTCCTACGAGCAGTACTTC.

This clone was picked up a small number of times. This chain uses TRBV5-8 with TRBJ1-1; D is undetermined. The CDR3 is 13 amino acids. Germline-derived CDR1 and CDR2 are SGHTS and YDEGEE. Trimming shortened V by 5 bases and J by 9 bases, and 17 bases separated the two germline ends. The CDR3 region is CASRQNTGWKAFF. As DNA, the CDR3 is TGTGCCAGCAGACAAAACACGGGGTGGAAAGCTTTCTTT.

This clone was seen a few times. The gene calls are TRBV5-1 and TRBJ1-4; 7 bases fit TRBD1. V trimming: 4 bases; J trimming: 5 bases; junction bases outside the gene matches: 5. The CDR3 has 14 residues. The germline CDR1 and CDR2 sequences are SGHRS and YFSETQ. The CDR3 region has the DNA TGCGCCAGCAGCCCCGGGACAGTAAATGAAAAACTGTTTTTT. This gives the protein CASSPGTVNEKLFF.

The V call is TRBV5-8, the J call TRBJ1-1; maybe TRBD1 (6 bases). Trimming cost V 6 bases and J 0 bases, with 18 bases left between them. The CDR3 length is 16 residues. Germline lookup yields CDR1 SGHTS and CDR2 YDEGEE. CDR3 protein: CASTMDPRGMNTEAFF. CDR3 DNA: TGTGCCAGCACTATGGATCCCAGGGGAATGAACACTGAAGCTTTCTTT.

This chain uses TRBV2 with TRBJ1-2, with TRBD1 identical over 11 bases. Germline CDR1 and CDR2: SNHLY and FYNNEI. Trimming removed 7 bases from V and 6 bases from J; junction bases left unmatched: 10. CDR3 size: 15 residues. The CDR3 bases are TGTGCCAGCACTAGGGGGGGGACAGGGGGACATGGCTACACCTTC. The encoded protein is CASTRGGTGGHGYTF.

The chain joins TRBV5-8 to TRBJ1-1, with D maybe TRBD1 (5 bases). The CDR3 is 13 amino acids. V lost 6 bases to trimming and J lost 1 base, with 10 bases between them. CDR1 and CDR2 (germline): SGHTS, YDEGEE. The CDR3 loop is CASKGVWNTEAFF. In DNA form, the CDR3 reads TGTGCCAGCAAAGGGGTGTGGAACACTGAAGCTTTCTTT.

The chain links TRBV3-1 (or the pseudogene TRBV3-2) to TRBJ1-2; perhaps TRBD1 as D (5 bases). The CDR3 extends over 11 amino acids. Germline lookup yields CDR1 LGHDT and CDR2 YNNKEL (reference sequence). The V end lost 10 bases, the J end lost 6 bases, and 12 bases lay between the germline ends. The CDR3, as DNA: TGTGCCAACCCAGGGATGGATGGCTACACCTTC. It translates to CANPGMDGYTF.